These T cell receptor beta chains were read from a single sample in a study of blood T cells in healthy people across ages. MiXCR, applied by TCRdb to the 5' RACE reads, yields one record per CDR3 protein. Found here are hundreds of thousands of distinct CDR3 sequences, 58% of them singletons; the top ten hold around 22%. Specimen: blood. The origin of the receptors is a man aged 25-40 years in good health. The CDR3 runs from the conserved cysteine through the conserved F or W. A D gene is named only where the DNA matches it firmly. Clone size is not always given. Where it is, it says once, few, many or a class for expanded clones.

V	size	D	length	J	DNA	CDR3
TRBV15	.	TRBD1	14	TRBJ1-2	TGTGCCACCAGCAGCACAGGGGCCGGGGATGGCTACACCTTC	CATSSTGAGDGYTF
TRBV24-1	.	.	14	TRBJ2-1	TGTGCCACCAGTGTAGGGGTTGGGTACAATGAGCAGTTCTTC	CATSVGVGYNEQFF
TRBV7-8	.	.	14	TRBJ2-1	TGTGCCAGCAGCTTAGAGGGGTGGCCCAATGAGCAGTTCTTC	CASSLEGWPNEQFF
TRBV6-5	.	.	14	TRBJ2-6	TGTGCCAGCAGTCCACAGGGCTGGGCCAACGTCCTGACTTTC	CASSPQGWANVLTF
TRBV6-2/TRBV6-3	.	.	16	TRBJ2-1	TGTGCCAGCAGACCTCCGACTAGAAAGTCCTACAATGAGCAGTTCTTC	CASRPPTRKSYNEQFF
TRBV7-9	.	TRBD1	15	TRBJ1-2	TGTGCCAGCAGCCAAAGAACAGGGGGGAACTATGGCTACACCTTC	CASSQRTGGNYGYTF
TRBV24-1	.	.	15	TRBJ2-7	TGTGCCACCAGTGGCGGCAACGGGGCACGAAACGAGCAGTACTTC	CATSGGNGARNEQYF
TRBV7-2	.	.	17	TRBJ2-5	TGTGCCAGCAGCTTAAGGTCTGGGGGCTTCGTCCAAGAGACCCAGTACTTC	CASSLRSGGFVQETQYF
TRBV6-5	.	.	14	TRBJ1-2	TGTGCCAGCAGCCGTCGGGGGGCTAACTATGGCTACACCTTC	CASSRRGANYGYTF
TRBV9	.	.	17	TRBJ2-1	TGTGCCAGCAGCGTCGGTAGCATCTTCGGCTCCTACAATGAGCAGTTCTTC	CASSVGSIFGSYNEQFF
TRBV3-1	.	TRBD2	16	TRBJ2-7	TGTGCCAGCAGCCAAGATCCTAGCGGGGGGGGCTACGAGCAGTACTTC	CASSQDPSGGGYEQYF
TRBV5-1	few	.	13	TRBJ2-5	TGCGCCAGCAGCCGGGAACAGCAAGAGACCCAGTACTTC	CASSREQQETQYF
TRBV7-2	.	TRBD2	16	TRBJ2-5	TGTGCCAGCAGCTCCCGACTAGCGGGAGGGTTAGAGACCCAGTACTTC	CASSSRLAGGLETQYF
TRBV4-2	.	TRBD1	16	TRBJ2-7	TGTGCCAGCAGCCAAGTCAACCGGGACAGCCTCTACGAGCAGTACTTC	CASSQVNRDSLYEQYF
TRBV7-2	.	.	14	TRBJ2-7	TGTGCCAGCAGCATCGGACCTAGCCCCAACGAGCAGTACTTC	CASSIGPSPNEQYF
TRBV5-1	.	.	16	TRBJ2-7	TGCGCCAGCAGCTTCCGATCGCCGGGACTTGGTAACGAGCAGTACTTC	CASSFRSPGLGNEQYF
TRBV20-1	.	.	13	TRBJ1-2	TGCAGTGCTAGAGAAGTAGGACGGAATGGCTACACCTTC	CSAREVGRNGYTF
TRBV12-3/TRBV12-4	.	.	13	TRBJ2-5	TGTGCCAGCAGGCCAACGGGAGTTGAGACCCAGTACTTC	CASRPTGVETQYF
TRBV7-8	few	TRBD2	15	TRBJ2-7	TGTGCCAGCAGCTTAAGGACTAGCGGAGACTACGAGCAGTACTTC	CASSLRTSGDYEQYF
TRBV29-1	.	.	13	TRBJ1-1	TGCAGCGTTGAAAGCCCCCTTGCAGGTAAAGCTTTCTTT	CSVESPLAGKAFF
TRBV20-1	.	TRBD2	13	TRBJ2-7	TGCAGTGCCCCGACTAGCGGATCCTACGAGCAGTACTTC	CSAPTSGSYEQYF
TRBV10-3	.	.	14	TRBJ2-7	TGTGCCGTACGCCCAACCCCCATCAAATACGAGCAGTACTTC	CAVRPTPIKYEQYF
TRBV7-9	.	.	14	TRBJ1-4	TGTGCCAGCAGCTTAGGGGCCGCTAATGAAAAACTGTTTTTT	CASSLGAANEKLFF
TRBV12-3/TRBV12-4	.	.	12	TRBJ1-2	TGTGCCAGCAGTTTTGGACAGATGGGCTACACCTTC	CASSFGQMGYTF
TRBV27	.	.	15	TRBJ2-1	TGTGCCAGCAGTCCCGGAGTAGCCCTATACAATGAGCAGTTCTTC	CASSPGVALYNEQFF
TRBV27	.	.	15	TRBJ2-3	TGTGCCAGCAGTTTTGGAGGGGATCTCACAGATACGCAGTATTTT	CASSFGGDLTDTQYF
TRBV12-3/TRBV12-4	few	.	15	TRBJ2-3	TGTGCCAGCAGTTTTGAGGCCCCTAGCACAGATACGCAGTATTTT	CASSFEAPSTDTQYF
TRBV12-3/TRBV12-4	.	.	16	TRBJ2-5	TGTGCCAGCAGTTTATCCCTAAGCGGCGGGATTGGGACCCAGTACTTC	CASSLSLSGGIGTQYF
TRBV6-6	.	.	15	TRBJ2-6	TGTGCCAGCCTAGAACGGCTCTCTGGGGCCAACGTCCTGACTTTC	CASLERLSGANVLTF
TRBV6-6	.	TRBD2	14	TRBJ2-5	TGTGCCACAAGAACGCGGGAGTACCAAGAGACCCAGTACTTC	CATRTREYQETQYF
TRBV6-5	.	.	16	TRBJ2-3	TGTGCCGGCAGTTACTCCGGGCGGCGGAGCACAGATACGCAGTATTTT	CAGSYSGRRSTDTQYF
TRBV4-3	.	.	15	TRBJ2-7	TGCGCCAGCAGCCATGGTGTCGTGGGGGAGTACGAGCAGTACTTC	CASSHGVVGEYEQYF
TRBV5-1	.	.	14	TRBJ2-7	TGCGCCAGCAGCTTGTTAGGTTTGGGGAATGAGCAGTACTTC	CASSLLGLGNEQYF
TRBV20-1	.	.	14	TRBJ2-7	TGCAGTGCTAGAGATCCGAGCGGCAGCTACGAGCAGTACTTC	CSARDPSGSYEQYF
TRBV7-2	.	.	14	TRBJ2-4	TGTGCCAGCAGCCCCCGGGAACTATTAAACATTCAGTACTTC	CASSPRELLNIQYF
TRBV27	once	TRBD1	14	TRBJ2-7	TGTGCCAGCAGTATCAGGGGGTCGCCCTACGAGCAGTACTTC	CASSIRGSPYEQYF
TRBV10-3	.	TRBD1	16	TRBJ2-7	TGTGCCATCAGTGTAGGAGGGGACAGGGGGATCTACGAGCAGTACTTC	CAISVGGDRGIYEQYF
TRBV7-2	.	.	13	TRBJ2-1	TGTGCCAGCAGCTTAGTTACTCTACGGGAGCAGTTCTTC	CASSLVTLREQFF
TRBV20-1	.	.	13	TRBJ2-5	TGCAGTGCTAGAACAGGTCCAATGGGGACCCAGTACTTC	CSARTGPMGTQYF
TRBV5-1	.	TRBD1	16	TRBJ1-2	TGCGCCAGCAGCTGGGCGGGGGACAGCAAGAACTATGGCTACACCTTC	CASSWAGDSKNYGYTF
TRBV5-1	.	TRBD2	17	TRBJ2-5	TGCGCCAGCAGCTCCCAGACTAGCGGGGGGCACACAGAGACCCAGTACTTC	CASSSQTSGGHTETQYF
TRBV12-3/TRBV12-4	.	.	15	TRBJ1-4	TGTGCCAGCACCAATTCAGGGCCAGATAATGAAAAACTGTTTTTT	CASTNSGPDNEKLFF
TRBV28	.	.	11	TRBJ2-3	TGTGCCAGCATCTTCAGAAATACGCAGTATTTT	CASIFRNTQYF
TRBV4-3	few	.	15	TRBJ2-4	TGCGCCAGCAGCCTGAGACTGGAGGGGGAGAACATTCAGTACTTC	CASSLRLEGENIQYF
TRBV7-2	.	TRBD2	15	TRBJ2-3	TGTGCCAGCAGCTCCCCGGGACTAGCCACAGATACGCAGTATTTT	CASSSPGLATDTQYF
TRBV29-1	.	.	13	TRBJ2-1	TGCAGCACTCGGACGTCGGCCTCAGGTGAGCAGTTCTTC	CSTRTSASGEQFF
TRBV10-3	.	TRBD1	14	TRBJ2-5	TGTGCCATCAGGATGGGACAGGGACAAGAGACCCAGTACTTC	CAIRMGQGQETQYF
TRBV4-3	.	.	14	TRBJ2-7	TGCGCCAGCAGCCAAGATGGCAGCGTCTACGAGCAGTACTTC	CASSQDGSVYEQYF
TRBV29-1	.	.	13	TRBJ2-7	TGCAGCGTCTGGAGGGGGGGCAGCTACGAGCAGTACTTC	CSVWRGGSYEQYF